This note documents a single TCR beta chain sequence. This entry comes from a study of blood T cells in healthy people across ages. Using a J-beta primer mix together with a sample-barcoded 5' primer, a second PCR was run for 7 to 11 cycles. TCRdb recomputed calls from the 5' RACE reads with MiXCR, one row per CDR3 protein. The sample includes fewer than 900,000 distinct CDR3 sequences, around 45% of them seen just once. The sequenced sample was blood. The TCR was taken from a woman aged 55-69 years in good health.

CDR3 bases: TGTGCCAGCAGCAGTCGGGAGACTACCGGGGAGCTGTTTTTT. Amino acids: CASSSRETTGELFF. The chain is built from TRBV14 and TRBJ2-2, with a possible D match to TRBD2 (6 bases). Germline V CDR1 and CDR2: SGHDN, FVKESK. V lost 5 bases to trimming and J lost 5 bases, with 12 bases between them. This CDR3 contains 14 residues. The full variable domain, rest sourced from reference TRBV14 and TRBJ2-2, is EAGVTQFPSHSVIEKGQTVTLRCDPISGHDNLYWYRRVMGKEIKFLLHFVKESKQDESGMPNNRFLAERTGGTYSTLKVQPAELEDSGVYFCASSSRETTGELFFGEGSRLTVL.